The T cell receptor beta chain under discussion was sequenced for a study of cytomegalovirus exposure and HLA in healthy donors (dated by TCRdb to about 2017). General notes on the study: According to an earlier analysis of 587 of the donors, about 179 million T cells yielded roughly 100 million unique TCR beta sequences and approximately 280 Gb of sequence data. An early release covering roughly 580 HLA-typed donors comprised about 290 gigabases of sequencing data and 65 million to 100 million unique TCR sequences. Of the approximately 400 genotyped donors, about 84% fell in the genetic ancestry cluster associated with self-reported Caucasian donors. The study was designed to test whether signatures of past pathogen exposure could be identified by cataloging public T cell receptors. The study profiled the T cell repertoires of more than 500 subjects by immunosequencing and related them to cytomegalovirus serostatus. Along with the roughly 700-subject first cohort, a separate validation cohort of over a hundred different subjects was used. High-throughput TCR immunosequencing, statistical association of individual TCRs with disease status, and machine learning were combined to predict cytomegalovirus infection status. A later analysis re-analyzed previously published TCR beta repertoires from about 600 donors and added high-resolution HLA genotyping to study TCR occurrence patterns. Rather than using new phenotypic data, the later analysis identified candidate immune exposures from TCR beta sequences and from how often those sequences occurred across donors. In an earlier analysis of 500 to 650 of the donors, high-throughput TCR beta sequencing was used to judge whether each TCR beta V gene segment behaved as functional or pseudogenic. Donor age, sex, ethnicity and CMV serostatus were compiled together with the repertoire data. In a later genetic analysis, genome-wide SNP genotypes for 398 of the 666 donors were used, and that subset was treated as a discovery cohort. All discovery cohort repertoires had been generated on a single sequencing platform. HLA typing covered class I and class II loci at four-digit resolution. Typing coverage differed by locus: A, B, C, DRB1 and DQB1 were typed in about 620-630 donors, DQA1 in about 550, DPA1 in some 600, and DPB1 in approximately 450. Because of strong linkage in the cohort, roughly five DR-DQ haplotypes were treated as single units for association and clustering. On average, roughly 250,000 unique TCR beta nucleotide sequences were sequenced per donor among roughly 430 genotyped donors of the cohort, with roughly 20% of those sequences being non-productive. Study-wide conclusions, independent of this receptor: In vitro tests confirmed that three of the cytomegalovirus-associated TCR beta chains recognize cytomegalovirus antigens. The earlier analysis of 587 of the donors excluded 15 to 20 rarely observed V segments, including chromosome 9 orphons, because counts were too low. Most TCR sequences were observed very rarely across donors, whereas some public TCRs were present in many individuals. In a later analysis, several top co-occurrence clusters were reported to appear linked to parvovirus B19, influenza, CMV and Epstein-Barr virus. Cytomegalovirus status was reported to be diagnosed by the classifier with high specificity and sensitivity in both the original and validation cohorts. Specific HLA alleles were associated with 15,000 to 20,000 TCR beta sequences at a false discovery rate of 0.05 in a later analysis. Linkage disequilibrium might explain the correlated functional status among segregating V segments, but an unknown experimental factor could not be ruled out. According to a later analysis, most CMV-associated TCR beta chains appeared to be HLA-restricted, and the HLA associations seemed to be driven largely by CMV exposure. A later genetic analysis reported fewer N-insertions in productive TCRs among donors in an Asian-associated ancestry cluster than the roughly 620-donor mean. A later analysis found that TCR association rates varied across HLA loci, with DRB1 alleles showing the most associated TCRs and HLA-C alleles the fewest. A cluster of highly shared sequence variants was judged likely to be a technical artifact of the sequencing pipeline. CMV serostatus was the only immune exposure information available for the cohort. Because HLA typing was unavailable for some donors at each locus, only the typed subset was used in association tests. Some IMGT-functional V segments, including TRBV6-2 and TRBV6-3, could not be distinguished by the 87-base-pair reads and were therefore excluded. Broadly in line with IMGT annotations, most TCR beta V segments showed up in productive rearrangements about 87% or about 30% of the time in an earlier analysis of several hundred of the donors. Assigning TCR associations to individual alleles was difficult when HLA alleles, especially DR and DQ, strongly co-occurred. It was suggested by the authors that the approach could potentially be generalized to other disease states and immunological phenotypes. This cohort had only TCR beta chains sequenced, and the lack of alpha or paired-chain data limited which features could be detected. An association between a missense DCLRE1C variant and V-gene and J-gene trimming of TCR beta chains was found in a later genetic analysis and replicated in an independent cohort. A further reported finding was that TCR beta sequences accurately predicted the HLA-A and HLA-B alleles for most subjects in the first cohort. A total of around 150 TCR beta chains were listed by the study as associated with cytomegalovirus. The presence/absence analyses assumed that sequencing depth was roughly uniform across donors, and that assumption may not be true. A later analysis found that HLA-associated TCR beta chains were more clonally expanded and had lower generation probabilities than equally common non-associated chains.

In total, roughly 710 healthy bone marrow donors made up the cohort. At the time of sampling, every cohort member was nominally healthy, though immune exposures that went unrecorded were likely present. The donor tested CMV seronegative, placing the donor among the approximately 400 seronegative members of the cohort. A peripheral blood sample was provided by each donor, and peripheral blood mononuclear cells were used for TCR beta sequencing. Genomic DNA was extracted from the blood cell samples with the Qiagen DNeasy Blood Extraction Kit. To prepare the library, the immunoSEQ multiplex PCR assay was applied. The multiplex PCR relied on a mix of 60 forward primers for TCR Vbeta segments and 13 reverse primers for TCR Jbeta segments. A multiplex PCR assay on genomic DNA amplified the CDR3 region of rearranged TCR beta genes. The Illumina HiSeq System was used to sequence the amplified TCR beta libraries as 87-base-pair reads. The authors processed their data as follows. A later analysis tallied around 80 million unique TCR beta chains across the 650 to 750 repertoires, and some 10 million of those chains were shared by two or more donors. Raw reads were error-corrected and collapsed into unique sequences by a nearest-neighbor algorithm in which closely related sequences were merged to remove PCR and sequencing errors. To assign V, D and J gene segments, CDR3 sequences were aligned to IMGT reference sequences. For a sequence to be retained, a match of at least six nucleotides was required to both a V gene segment and a J gene segment. A rearrangement was called productive if the CDR3 had no stop codons and remained in frame with V and J, and every other rearrangement was called non-productive. Following IMGT convention, CDR3 was defined as the stretch from the second conserved V-encoded cysteine to the conserved J-encoded phenylalanine. In an earlier analysis of 550 to 650 of the donors, sequences lacking an unambiguous match to a single V gene segment were excluded. In an earlier analysis of approximately 590 of the donors, V segments were called functional above 56.7% productive rearrangements and were called segregating when the between-donor standard deviation exceeded 5%. A statistical classification framework was developed to diagnose cytomegalovirus status using the catalog of TCR beta chain sequences. In a later analysis, TCR nucleotide sequences were compared against IMGT/GENE-DB human TR gene sequences so that V and J genes could be assigned. The TCRdist pipeline was used in a later analysis to assign CDR3 sequences and most-parsimonious VDJ recombination scenarios. In a later analysis, every TCR beta chain was defined by the combination of its CDR3 amino acid sequence and its V-gene family, and reads without a unique V-gene family were dropped. A later analysis removed several hundred highly shared, low-generation-probability nucleotide sequences to deal with suspected cross-contamination and a sequencing artifact. In a later analysis, a clonal expansion index was calculated for each public chain from normalized within-repertoire ranks of inferred template counts. Generation probabilities in a later analysis came from a VDJ recombination model fitted to out-of-frame rearrangements, and those results were checked against IGoR. In a later analysis, hypergeometric tests were used to score TCR-TCR, TCR-HLA and TCR-CMV co-occurrence, with a repertoire-size bias correction applied to TCR pairs. In a later analysis, false discovery rates were estimated by permuting HLA or CMV assignments 20 times. In a later analysis, co-occurring TCRs were grouped using DBSCAN, and TCRdist sequence similarity was added for clustering within HLA-allele-positive subsets. For co-occurrence clustering, repertoires with fewer than 30,000 or more than 120,000 public chains were excluded, along with five repertoires with anomalous nucleotide sharing. TCRdb mirrors the immuneACCESS table, restricted to in-frame sequences. Some clones are absent from its copies; in checked studies, under half trace to an unresolved V gene, and the reason for the others is unknown. The V and J calls and clone size were taken over from that table, and D and trimming were inferred from the DNA. This sample holds some 140,000 clones; under 85% were observed only once. In total, the top ten clones hold about 1% of the sample.

Comment on this clone: It has no known antigen specificity. Per-base quality was not reported, and no clone a single base away is much larger than it.

From its cysteine to its phenylalanine, the CDR3 spans 13 amino acids. Only the CDR3 region is kept as DNA, spanning 39 bases read in frame from base 1. V has 4 bases trimmed and J has 7 bases trimmed; junction bases matching no gene number 3. In the germline V gene, CDR1 corresponds to SGHVS and CDR2 to FQNEAQ. The sequence links TRBV7-8 to TRBJ2-1; TRBD1 agrees with 8 junctional bases. The clonotype comes from a young man in good health and CMV-seronegative. The sample taken for sequencing was PBMCs. The nucleotide sequence is given as TGTGCCAGCAGCTGGGACAGGTTAAATGAGCAGTTCTTC. This translates into CASSWDRLNEQFF.